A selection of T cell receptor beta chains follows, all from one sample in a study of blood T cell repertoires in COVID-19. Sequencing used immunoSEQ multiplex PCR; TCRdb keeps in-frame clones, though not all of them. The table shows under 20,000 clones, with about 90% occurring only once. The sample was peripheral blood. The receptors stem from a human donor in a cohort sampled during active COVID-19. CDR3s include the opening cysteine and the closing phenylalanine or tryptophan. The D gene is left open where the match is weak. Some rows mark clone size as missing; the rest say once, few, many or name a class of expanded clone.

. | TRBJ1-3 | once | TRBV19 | TGTGCCAGTAGATACCTCCGAGGGCAGACCGGCGGTGGAAACACCATATATTTT | CASRYLRGQTGGGNTIYF
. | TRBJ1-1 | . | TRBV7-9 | TGTGCCAGCAGCTGGGCCGCTGAAGCTTTCTTT | CASSWAAEAFF
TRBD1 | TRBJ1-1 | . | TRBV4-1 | TGCGCCAGCAGCCAGGCCCCAGGGGGGTACACTGAAGCTTTCTTT | CASSQAPGGYTEAFF
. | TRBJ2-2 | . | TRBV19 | TGTGCCAGTAGTATACGGGAGAACACCGGGGAGCTGTTTTTT | CASSIRENTGELFF
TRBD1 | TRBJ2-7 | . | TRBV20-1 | TGCAGTGCTAGTTTGCTCGGACAGGGGTCCTACGAGCAGTACTTC | CSASLLGQGSYEQYF
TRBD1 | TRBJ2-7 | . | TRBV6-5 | TGTGCCAGCAGTCTGCGGACAGGGGACGCGTACGAGCAGTACTTC | CASSLRTGDAYEQYF
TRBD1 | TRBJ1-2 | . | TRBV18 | TGTGCCAGCTCACCTCAGGGGGGAACTATCGCATATGGCTACACCTTC | CASSPQGGTIAYGYTF
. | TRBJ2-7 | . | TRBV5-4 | TGTGCCAGCAGCTTCTCATCCGAGCGGACCTACGAGCAGTACTTC | CASSFSSERTYEQYF
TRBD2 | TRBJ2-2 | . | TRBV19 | TGTGCCAGTAGTATAGAGGGACTAGCGGGAGGGCCGATCACCGGGGAGCTGTTTTTT | CASSIEGLAGGPITGELFF
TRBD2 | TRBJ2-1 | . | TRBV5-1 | TGCGCCAGCAGACCACTAGCGAGTACTTACAATGAGCAGTTCTTC | CASRPLASTYNEQFF
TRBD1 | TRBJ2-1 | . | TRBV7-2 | TGTGCCAGCAGCTTAGACAGGGGATCCTACAATGAGCAGTTCTTC | CASSLDRGSYNEQFF
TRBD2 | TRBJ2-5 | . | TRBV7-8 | TGTGCCAGCAGCCTAGCCGGGACTAGCGGGACAGAGACCCAGTACTTC | CASSLAGTSGTETQYF
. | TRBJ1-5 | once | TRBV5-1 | TGCGCCAGCAGACAAGGGGTTACTAGCAATCAGCCCCAGCATTTT | CASRQGVTSNQPQHF
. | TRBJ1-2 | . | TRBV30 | TGTGCCTGGGAACAGGGAGACTATGGCTACACCTTC | CAWEQGDYGYTF
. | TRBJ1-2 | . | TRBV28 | TGTGCCAGCAGCCGCGGATGGGCTAACTATGGCTACACCTTC | CASSRGWANYGYTF
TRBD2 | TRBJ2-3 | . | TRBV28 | TGTGCCAGCAGTTCACTAGCGGGAGCCACAGATACGCAGTATTTT | CASSSLAGATDTQYF
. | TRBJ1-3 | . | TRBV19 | TGTGCCAGTAGAACGCCAGGAGGAAACACCATATATTTT | CASRTPGGNTIYF
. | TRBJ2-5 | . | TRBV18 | TGTGCCAGCTCACGAGACTTGCAAGAGACCCAGTACTTC | CASSRDLQETQYF
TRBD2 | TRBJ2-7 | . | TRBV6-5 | TGTGCCAGTGCGACTAGCGGGAGTCACGAGCAGTACTTC | CASATSGSHEQYF
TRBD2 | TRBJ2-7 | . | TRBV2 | TGTGCCAGCAGTGTAGCGGGAGCATACGAGCAGTACTTC | CASSVAGAYEQYF
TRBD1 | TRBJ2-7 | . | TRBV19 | TGTGCCAGTAGTCCGGGACAGGGGTTACTCTACGAGCAGTACTTC | CASSPGQGLLYEQYF
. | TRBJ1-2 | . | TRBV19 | TGTGCCAGTATCCCCTCTGGGGGGGGCGGGTATGGCTACACCTTC | CASIPSGGGGYGYTF
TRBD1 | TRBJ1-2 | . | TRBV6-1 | TGTGCCAGCAGTGCCCTGCCGGGACAGGGGGCGCGGGGCTACACCTTC | CASSALPGQGARGYTF